The clone carrying this T cell receptor (beta chain) was seen only a few times. Its target is not known. The data derive from a study of CD8 T cells in ankylosing spondylitis. Study-level findings and limits: Seemingly distinctive of ankylosing spondylitis blood was a TCR beta motif formed by eight highly homologous variants.

TCRdb processed the 5' RACE reads anew with MiXCR; each CDR3 protein has one entry. The data hold more than 650,000 distinct CDR3 sequences, with roughly 10% observed a single time. The sequence was collected from a male donor with ankylosing spondylitis. The sample comprised blood, either unsorted or a sorted T cell fraction (not recorded which).

The CDR3 region is CASSKTIAGGRWTDTQYF. CDR3 coding DNA: TGTGCCAGCAGCAAGACTATAGCGGGGGGGCGATGGACAGATACGCAGTATTTT. J is TRBJ2-3 and V is TRBV11-2, with TRBD2 matching over 11 bases. CDR3 length: 18 amino acids. With V trimmed by 5 bases and J by 3 bases, 13 bases remained unmatched. The germline gives CDR1 SGHAT, CDR2 FQNNGV.